This T cell receptor (beta chain) was recovered during a study of technical replicates of blood from several donors. Germline V lookup: CDR1 ENHRY, CDR2 SYGVKD. The V end was cut by 7 bases, the J end by 4 bases, with 14 bases between. This CDR3 region has 13 residues. Sequenced by immunoSEQ multiplex PCR; TCRdb stores in-frame clones only, minus some. In the table there are around 100,000 clones, about 95% of which are singletons. The sample consisted of T cells isolated from PBMCs. This TCR came from a human donor in good health. The rearrangement joins TRBV10-3 to TRBJ2-7; D not resolved. The CDR3 sequence: CAITELPEYEQYF. The CDR3 nucleotides are TGTGCCATCACCGAACTACCCGAATACGAGCAGTACTTC.